The 7 T cell receptor beta chains listed next were all sequenced from one sample in a study of T cells in Graves' hyperthyroidism and ophthalmopathy. Amplification of TCR beta CDR3 regions used RNA as the template. In the first-round RT-PCR of the TCR CDR3, the HTBI primer set was used. TCRdb independently ran MiXCR on the multiplex PCR reads; one entry per CDR3 protein. Among about 500,000 distinct CDR3 sequences listed, roughly a sixth were seen once. The specimen was blood. The receptors come from a woman in her 30s with Graves' ophthalmopathy.

This clonotype occurred a few times. V usage is TRBV9 and J usage is TRBJ2-7; 8 bases are a match to TRBD1. V gave up 0 bases and J gave up 5 bases; unmatched junction bases: 7. CDR1 SGDLS and CDR2 YYNGEE come from the germline V gene. The CDR3 runs to 15 residues. The CDR3 here is CASSVGTGSSNEQYF. In nucleotides, the CDR3 is TGTGCCAGCAGCGTAGGGACAGGGAGCTCGAACGAGCAGTACTTC.

This clonotype was counted once. The chain recombines TRBV19 with TRBJ1-5, with D possibly TRBD1 on 5 matching bases. Per germline, CDR1 LNHDA and CDR2 SQIVND (reference sequence). The CDR3 is 16 residues long. V gave up 5 bases and J gave up 0 bases, with 14 bases separating them. The CDR3 nucleotides are TGTGCCAGTAGTCTGAGGGACCCCTATAGCAATCAGCCCCAGCATTTT. It codes for CASSLRDPYSNQPQHF.

There are many counts of this clonotype. The chain is built from TRBV7-8 and TRBJ2-7; D gene ambiguous. The germline V gene has CDR1 SGHVS and CDR2 FQNEAQ. The ends were cut back, 1 base at V and 3 bases at J, with 10 bases in the middle. This CDR3 is 14 amino acids long. Here the CDR3 DNA reads TGTGCCAGCAGCTTAGGGGGATCCCTCTACGAGCAGTACTTC. Amino acid sequence: CASSLGGSLYEQYF.

This clonotype has ten or more counts. The J gene is TRBJ2-1, the V gene TRBV7-3, with 10 bases matching TRBD2. Germline V gives CDR1 SGHTA, CDR2 FQGTGA. V shed 5 bases, J shed 6 bases, and the junction held 7 bases outside the gene matches. The CDR3 loop spans 15 amino acids. The CDR3 sequence: CASSTSSGSFNEQFF. The CDR3 coding sequence is TGTGCCAGCAGCACCTCTAGCGGGAGCTTCAATGAGCAGTTCTTC.

This clonotype has ten or more counts. The rearrangement uses TRBV5-1 and TRBJ2-7; 12 positions match TRBD2. Germline CDR1 is SGHRS and CDR2 is YFSETQ. V was clipped by 0 bases and J by 4 bases; unmatched bases: 14. The CDR3 consists of 19 residues. DNA for the CDR3: TGCGCCAGCAGCTTGGTGCCTAGCGGGAGGGCCCCGGAGAGTTACGAGCAGTACTTC. This translates into CASSLVPSGRAPESYEQYF. The variable domain in full, completed from reference TRBV5-1 and TRBJ2-7, reads KAGVTQTPRYLIKTRGQQVTLSCSPISGHRSVSWYQQTPGQGLQFLFEYFSETQRNKGNFPGRFSGRQFSNSRSEMNVSTLELGDSALYLCASSLVPSGRAPESYEQYFGPGTRLTVT.

This clonotype has only a few counts. The gene calls are TRBV20-1 and TRBJ2-7; 7 positions match TRBD1. V dropped 5 bases and J dropped 3; count of bases not matched to a gene: 1. CDR1 and CDR2 from the germline V gene are DFQATT and SNEGSKA (reference sequence). The length of the CDR3 is 11 residues. The CDR3 DNA is TGCAGTGCTTGGACAGGCTACGAGCAGTACTTC. As protein: CSAWTGYEQYF.

This clonotype was counted between two and nine times. The chain carries TRBV10-3 and TRBJ2-2; 8 bases map to TRBD2. Germline V lookup: CDR1 ENHRY, CDR2 SYGVKD. With V trimmed by 6 bases and J by 6 bases, 3 bases remained unmatched. The CDR3 is 13 amino acids. CDR3 amino acids: CAISGTSSGELFF. In DNA form, the CDR3 reads TGTGCCATCAGCGGGACTAGTTCCGGGGAGCTGTTTTTT.